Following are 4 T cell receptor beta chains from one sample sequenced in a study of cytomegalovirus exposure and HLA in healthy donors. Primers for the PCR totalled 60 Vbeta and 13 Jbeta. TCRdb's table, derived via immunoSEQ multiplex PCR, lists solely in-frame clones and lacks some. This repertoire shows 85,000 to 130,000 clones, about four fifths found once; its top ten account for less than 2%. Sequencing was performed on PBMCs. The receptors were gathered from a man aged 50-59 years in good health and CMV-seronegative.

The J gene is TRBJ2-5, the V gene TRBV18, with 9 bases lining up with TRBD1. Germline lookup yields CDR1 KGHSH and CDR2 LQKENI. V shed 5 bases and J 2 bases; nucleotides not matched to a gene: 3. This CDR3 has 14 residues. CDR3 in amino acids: CASSIDRGQETQYF. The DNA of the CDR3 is TGTGCCAGCTCAATAGACAGGGGGCAAGAGACCCAGTACTTC.

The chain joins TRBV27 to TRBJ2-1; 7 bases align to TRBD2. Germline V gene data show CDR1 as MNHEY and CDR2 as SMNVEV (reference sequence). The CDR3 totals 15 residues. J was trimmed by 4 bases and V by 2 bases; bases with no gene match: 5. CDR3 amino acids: CASSLNGGGYNEQFF. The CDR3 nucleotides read TGTGCCAGCAGTTTAAATGGGGGGGGATACAATGAGCAGTTCTTC.

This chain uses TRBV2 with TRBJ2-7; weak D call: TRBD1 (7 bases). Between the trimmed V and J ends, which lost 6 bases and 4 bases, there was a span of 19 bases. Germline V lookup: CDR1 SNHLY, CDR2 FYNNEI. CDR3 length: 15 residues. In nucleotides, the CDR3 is TGTGCCAGCAGGGGGTACAGGGGAGGAGGGTACGAGCAGTACGTC. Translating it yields CASRGYRGGGYEQYV.

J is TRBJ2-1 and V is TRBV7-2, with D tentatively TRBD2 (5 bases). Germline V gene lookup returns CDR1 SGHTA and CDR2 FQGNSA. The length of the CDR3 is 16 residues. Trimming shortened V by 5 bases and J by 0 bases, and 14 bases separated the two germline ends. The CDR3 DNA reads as TGTGCCAGCAGCCTCATGACGGGGAGCTCCTACAATGAGCAGTTCTTC. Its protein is CASSLMTGSSYNEQFF.